A selection of T cell receptor beta chains follows, all from one sample in a study of T cells after yellow fever vaccination. TCRdb re-called the 5' RACE reads through MiXCR, storing one row per CDR3 protein. The data hold roughly 350,000 distinct CDR3 sequences, with roughly 4% observed a single time. Sequencing used PBMCs, obtained 5 days after the yellow fever booster vaccination. The source is a man aged 18 to 35 who received the YFV17D yellow fever vaccine. The CDR3 runs from the conserved cysteine through the conserved F or W. The order of the fields is CDR3 DNA, CDR3 protein, V gene, D gene, clone size, J gene. The D gene is left open where the match is weak. Size is omitted from some rows. Given values are once, few, many or a class for expanded clones.

TGTGCCAGCAGCGTTTCGCGAGAGACCCAGTACTTC CASSVSRETQYF TRBV7-2 NA NA TRBJ2-5
TGCAGTGCCACCGTCGCTACTAGCGGGAGTGAGACCCAGTACTTC CSATVATSGSETQYF TRBV20-1 TRBD2 few TRBJ2-5
TGTGCCAGCAGCCAAGTTACAGAAGAGACCCAGTACTTC CASSQVTEETQYF TRBV4-2 NA NA TRBJ2-5
TGTGCCAGCTTTGGGGGAACTGAAGCTTTCTTT CASFGGTEAFF TRBV12-3/TRBV12-4 NA NA TRBJ1-1
TGCAGCGCCCCCGCGTGGGAGGGGGGGAACACTGAAGCTTTCTTT CSAPAWEGGNTEAFF TRBV29-1 NA NA TRBJ1-1
TGTGCCAGCAGCTTGCGTATAGCGGGGGTATTTTCTGAGCAGTTCTTC CASSLRIAGVFSEQFF TRBV5-6 TRBD2 few TRBJ2-1
TGTGCCAGCAGTTACCGGCATTACGGCAATCAGCCCCAGCATTTT CASSYRHYGNQPQHF TRBV6-2/TRBV6-3 NA NA TRBJ1-5
TGTGCCACCAGTGATCCCTTGAACACTGAAGCTTTCTTT CATSDPLNTEAFF TRBV24-1 NA NA TRBJ1-1
TGTGCCAGCAGTTACGATGGGGCGAATTCACCCCTCCACTTT CASSYDGANSPLHF TRBV6-5 NA NA TRBJ1-6
TGTGCCAGCAGCCCTAGATCCCTACTAGCGGGGGGGCCCCATGAGCAGCTCTTC CASSPRSLLAGGPHEQLF TRBV11-2 TRBD2 few TRBJ2-1
TGCGCCAGCAGCTTGGAGGCAGCTAACTATGGCTACACCTTC CASSLEAANYGYTF TRBV5-1 NA many TRBJ1-2
TGCGCCAGCAGCCGCGCTTCGACTAGCGGGGGGGCCAATGAGCAGTTCTTC CASSRASTSGGANEQFF TRBV4-1 TRBD2 NA TRBJ2-1
TGTGCCAGCAGACTTCTAGCGGGGGGTAGAAATGAGCAGTTCTTC CASRLLAGGRNEQFF TRBV12-3/TRBV12-4 TRBD2 NA TRBJ2-1
TGTGCCAGCAGCTTAGTACCTTTCACAGATACGCAGTATTTT CASSLVPFTDTQYF TRBV11-2 NA few TRBJ2-3
TGCAGCGTTGTTGAGGGGATGGGGAATGAGCAGTTCTTC CSVVEGMGNEQFF TRBV29-1 NA many TRBJ2-1
TGTGCCAGCTCACCTGCAGTGGGGCCCCTCCACTTT CASSPAVGPLHF TRBV18 NA NA TRBJ1-6
TGTGCCAGCAGCCCTGTGTGGCGGGGAGGATCCTACGAGCAGTACTTC CASSPVWRGGSYEQYF TRBV7-2 NA many TRBJ2-7
TGCGCCAGCAGCCTCCGCCCCGCGACAGTCGAAAAACTGTTTTTT CASSLRPATVEKLFF TRBV4-1 NA many TRBJ1-4
TGTGCCAGCAGCTCGGACAGTGGCAATGAGCAGTTCTTC CASSSDSGNEQFF TRBV11-2 NA few TRBJ2-1
TGCGCCAGCAGCTTGCTAGGGGCGCGAGGCACTGAAGCTTTCTTT CASSLLGARGTEAFF TRBV5-1 NA NA TRBJ1-1
TGCAGTGCCCGAGATGGGGCAGCGTTTAACACCGGGGAGCTGTTTTTT CSARDGAAFNTGELFF TRBV20-1 NA many TRBJ2-2
TGTGCCAGCAGTCGGGGGGCGAGCACAGATACGCAGTATTTT CASSRGASTDTQYF TRBV6-2/TRBV6-3 NA many TRBJ2-3
TGTGCCATCGAGCAGGTTGGGGCCAACGTCCTGACTTTC CAIEQVGANVLTF TRBV10-3 NA many TRBJ2-6
TGTGCCTGGAGTGAAAAGTTTGAAGCTTTCTTT CAWSEKFEAFF TRBV30 NA many TRBJ1-1
TGTGCTAGCAGCTACGGGACAACTATTCCCGGGGAGCTGTTTTTT CASSYGTTIPGELFF TRBV7-7 NA NA TRBJ2-2
TGTGCCAGCAGCCAAGATTTCCGGGACACTGAAGCTTTCTTT CASSQDFRDTEAFF TRBV3-1 NA many TRBJ1-1